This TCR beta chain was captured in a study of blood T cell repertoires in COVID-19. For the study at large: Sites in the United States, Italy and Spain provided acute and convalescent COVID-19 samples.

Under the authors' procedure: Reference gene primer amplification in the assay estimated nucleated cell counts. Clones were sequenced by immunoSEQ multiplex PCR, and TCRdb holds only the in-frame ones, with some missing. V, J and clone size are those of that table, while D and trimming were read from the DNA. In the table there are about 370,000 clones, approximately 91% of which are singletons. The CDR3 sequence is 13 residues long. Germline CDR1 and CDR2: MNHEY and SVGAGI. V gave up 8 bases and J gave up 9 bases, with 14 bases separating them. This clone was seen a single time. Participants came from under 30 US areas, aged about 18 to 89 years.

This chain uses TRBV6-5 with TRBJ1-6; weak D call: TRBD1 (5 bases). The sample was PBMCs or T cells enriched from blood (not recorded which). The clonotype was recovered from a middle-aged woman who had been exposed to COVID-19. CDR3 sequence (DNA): TGTGCCAGCTTACCACAGGTGGGTTCACCCCTCCACTTT. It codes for CASLPQVGSPLHF.